The 32 T cell receptor beta chains listed next were all sequenced from one sample in a study of OX40 agonist ivuxolimab in advanced cancers. Here immunoSEQ multiplex PCR was the method, and the copy in TCRdb shows in-frame clones only, minus some. The data contain approximately 89,000 clones, approximately 90% of them singletons. Material: CD4+ or CD8+ T cells sorted from blood, obtained in a trial of the OX40 agonist ivuxolimab. The receptor set was obtained from an adult with an advanced solid tumor such as melanoma, head and neck, liver or kidney cancer.

The chain uses TRBV5-8 and TRBJ2-3, with a weak D call TRBD1 (5 bases). Per germline, CDR1 SGHTS and CDR2 YDEGEE. The CDR3 runs to 13 residues. Trimming cost V 9 bases and J 2 bases, with 13 bases left between them. CDR3 nucleotide sequence: TGTGCCACGACAGCGATAAACACAGATACGCAGTATTTT. Its translation is CATTAINTDTQYF.

This rearrangement joins TRBV7-8 to TRBJ2-7, with D unclear. The V end was cut by 1 base, the J end by 6 bases, with 13 bases between. The length of the CDR3 is 14 residues. Germline lookup yields CDR1 SGHVS and CDR2 FQNEAQ. Here the CDR3 reads CASSLVVGPSEQYF. In nucleotides, the CDR3 is TGTGCCAGCAGCTTAGTCGTGGGTCCCTCCGAGCAGTACTTC.

The chain recombines TRBV27 with TRBJ2-7; TRBD2 matches at 8 bases. V shed 4 bases, J shed 7 bases, and the junction held 12 bases outside the gene matches. The CDR3 is 15 residues long. Germline CDR1 MNHEY, CDR2 SMNVEV (reference sequence). As DNA, the CDR3 is TGTGCCAGCAGTTGGCGACTAGCGAGGCCGTCGGAGCAGTACTTC. This sequence encodes CASSWRLARPSEQYF.

This chain uses TRBV5-1 with TRBJ2-7; 9 nucleotides align to TRBD1. The CDR3 has 15 residues. The V segment lost 0 bases and the J segment 5 bases; nucleotides outside the gene matches: 6. Germline V gene data show CDR1 as SGHRS and CDR2 as YFSETQ. The CDR3 nucleotides are TGCGCCAGCAGCTTGGAGGACAGGGGAAGTGACGAGCAGTACTTC. Amino acid sequence: CASSLEDRGSDEQYF.

The chain combines TRBV28 with TRBJ2-7; TRBD1 is a possible D gene (6 bases). Germline V gene sequence: CDR1 MDHEN, CDR2 SYDVKM. V dropped 6 bases and J dropped 12 bases, with 21 bases sitting between them. CDR3 size: 13 residues. Written as DNA, the CDR3 is TGTGCCAGCAGAATACAGGGCCTACAAAGAGGGTACTTC. Translated, it gives CASRIQGLQRGYF.

The gene calls are TRBV19 and TRBJ1-1; unclear D gene. The CDR3 is 13 amino acids. Trimming shortened V by 0 bases and J by 6 bases, and 8 bases separated the two germline ends. Looked up from germline, CDR1 is LNHDA and CDR2 is SQIVND (reference sequence). The CDR3 DNA follows: TGTGCCAGTAGTATAGAAGGCGGGGCTGAAGCTTTCTTT. Its protein is CASSIEGGAEAFF.

This rearrangement joins TRBV28 to TRBJ2-7, with D perhaps TRBD1 or TRBD2 (5 bases each). CDR1 and CDR2 (germline): MDHEN, SYDVKM. CDR3 size: 16 residues. V lost 3 bases and J lost 6, with 21 bases in between. CDR3 protein: CASSFLRGPTEGEQYF. CDR3 DNA: TGTGCCAGCAGTTTCCTCCGGGGCCCTACTGAGGGCGAGCAGTACTTC.

The rearrangement links TRBV27 to TRBJ2-7; TRBD1 matches at 7 bases. J was trimmed by 13 bases and V by 7 bases; bases with no gene match: 16. CDR1 is MNHEY, CDR2 SMNVEV, per germline (reference sequence). The CDR3 spans 13 residues. CDR3: CASKSISRDRNYF. The CDR3 nucleotides read TGTGCCAGCAAGTCTATTAGCCGGGACAGAAACTACTTC.

About this clone: In the same sample, other DNA sequences code for this CDR3. The chain uses TRBV30 and TRBJ1-5, with a weak D call TRBD1 (5 bases). Germline CDR1 and CDR2: GTSNPN and SVGIG (reference sequence). This CDR3 region has 13 residues. The V and J ends lost 3 bases and 4 bases respectively, with 10 bases between them. DNA for the CDR3: TGTGCCTGGAGCGCCGGGGGGAATCAGCCCCAGCATTTT. It yields the protein CAWSAGGNQPQHF.

The chain carries TRBV2 and TRBJ1-4; D uncertain. Germline V lookup: CDR1 SNHLY, CDR2 FYNNEI. The CDR3 consists of 15 residues. Trimming removed 0 bases at V and 7 bases at J, with 12 bases between. CDR3 nucleotide sequence: TGTGCCAGCAGTGAAGCACAGCCCGGGGTTGAAAAACTGTTTTTT. As protein: CASSEAQPGVEKLFF.

This chain's CDR3 is CASTARTSGSYNEQFF. CDR3 nucleotides: TGTGCCAGCACCGCTCGGACTAGCGGCTCCTACAATGAGCAGTTCTTC. This chain connects TRBV6-6 to TRBJ2-1; 10 positions agree with TRBD2. Germline lookup yields CDR1 MNHNY and CDR2 SVGAGI (reference sequence). CDR3 size: 16 residues. The junction had 6 bases not matched to a gene; V was cut back by 7 bases and J by 0 bases.

The chain joins TRBV28 to TRBJ1-4, with D perhaps TRBD1 (5 bases). CDR3 length equals 15 residues. Trimming removed 4 bases from V and 6 bases from J, with 15 bases in between. CDR1 is MDHEN, CDR2 SYDVKM, per germline. The CDR3 sequence is CASSSGRKRDEKLFF. DNA of the CDR3: TGTGCCAGCAGTTCGGGACGTAAAAGGGATGAAAAACTGTTTTTT.

This clone is a singleton in its sample. The chain recombines TRBV28 with TRBJ1-1; D remains unclear. The CDR3 is 16 residues long. Trimming took 9 bases from V and 5 from J, leaving 25 bases between them. Germline CDR1 and CDR2: MDHEN and SYDVKM. This CDR3 reads CASSPSRTGIRTEAFF. CDR3 coding DNA: TGTGCCAGTAGTCCCAGCCGTACGGGAATCAGGACTGAAGCTTTCTTT.

V gene TRBV18 combines with J gene TRBJ2-3; D is ambiguous. In germline, CDR1 is KGHSH, CDR2 LQKENI. V lost 3 bases to trimming and J lost 6 bases, with 10 bases between them. This CDR3 has 13 residues. Here the CDR3 reads CASSPGNEDTQYF. The CDR3 DNA is TGTGCCAGCTCACCTGGAAATGAGGATACGCAGTATTTT.

The V call is TRBV27, the J call TRBJ2-7; possible D gene TRBD2, 6 bases. V was pared by 2 bases and J by 0 bases, with 17 bases between. Germline CDR1 MNHEY, CDR2 SMNVEV (reference sequence). CDR3 length: 17 amino acids. The CDR3 protein is CASSLRPRGVGSYEQYF. In nucleotides, the CDR3 is TGTGCCAGCAGTTTAAGGCCTCGCGGGGTGGGCTCCTACGAGCAGTACTTC.

The chain uses TRBV25-1 and TRBJ2-2; D unclear. Germline lookup yields CDR1 MGHDK and CDR2 SYGVNS. The V and J ends lost 5 bases and 4 bases respectively, with 5 bases between them. The CDR3 is 12 residues long. CDR3 DNA: TGTGCCAGCAGTAGGCTCACCGGGGAGCTGTTTTTT. The encoded protein is CASSRLTGELFF. Full variable domain (remainder filled in from reference TRBV25-1 and TRBJ2-2): EADIYQTPRYLVIGTGKKITLECSQTMGHDKMYWYQQDPGMELHLIHYSYGVNSTEKGDLSSESTVSRIRTEHFPLTLESARPSHTSQYLCASSRLTGELFFGEGSRLTVL.

The chain combines TRBV19 with TRBJ1-6, with a weak D call TRBD1 (5 bases). The germline V gene encodes CDR1 LNHDA and CDR2 SQIVND (reference sequence). Deletions cut 5 bases from V and 10 bases from J, with 21 bases between. The CDR3 is 16 residues long. The CDR3 bases are TGTGCCAGTAGTCCCCAGACAGACGTGAGGACCTCACCCCTCCACTTT. Amino acids: CASSPQTDVRTSPLHF.

A few counts support this clone. V is TRBV28 and J is TRBJ1-5; D call uncertain. This CDR3 is 14 amino acids long. Between the trimmed V and J ends, which lost 6 bases and 3 bases, there was a span of 12 bases. Germline CDR1 and CDR2: MDHEN and SYDVKM. The DNA for the CDR3 is TGTGCCAGCAGCTGGGATCTATACAATCAGCCCCAGCATTTT. It translates to CASSWDLYNQPQHF.

V gene TRBV6-1 combines with J gene TRBJ2-7, with D possibly matching TRBD1 (6 bases). This CDR3 contains 15 residues. From germline, CDR1 is MNHNS and CDR2 SASEGT. Deletions cut 8 bases from V and 2 bases from J, with 19 bases between. The chain's CDR3 is CASGIRGTPPYEQYF. The CDR3 nucleotides read TGTGCCAGCGGGATACGAGGGACACCTCCCTACGAGCAGTACTTC.

CDR3 in amino acids: CASTGASGGSGELFF. CDR3 in DNA: TGCGCCAGCACTGGGGCTAGCGGGGGATCCGGGGAGCTGTTTTTT. The chain recombines TRBV5-1 with TRBJ2-2; the match to TRBD2 covers 10 bases. Germline CDR1 SGHRS, CDR2 YFSETQ. This CDR3 is 15 amino acids long. V lost 6 bases and J lost 6; bases outside the gene matches: 8.

The V call is TRBV28, the J call TRBJ1-4, with unresolved D. Germline V gene data show CDR1 as MDHEN and CDR2 as SYDVKM. The CDR3 is 17 residues long. With 1 base removed from V and 0 bases from J, the gap between germline ends came to 12 bases. CDR3 region: CASSLSGLYATNEKLFF. The CDR3 bases are TGTGCCAGCAGTTTATCTGGTCTCTATGCAACTAATGAAAAACTGTTTTTT.

The chain employs TRBV6-5 and TRBJ2-5; D call uncertain. V lost 4 bases, J lost 5 bases, and 8 bases lay in between. CDR1 and CDR2 from the germline V gene are MNHEY and SVGAGI. This CDR3 has 12 amino acids. The CDR3 nucleotides read TGTGCCAGCAGTTCCACCGGGGAGACCCAGTACTTC. It encodes CASSSTGETQYF.

The chain links TRBV29-1 to TRBJ2-7, with a weak D call TRBD1 (5 bases). The V gene's germline CDR1 is SQVTM and CDR2 ANQGSEA. Between the trimmed V and J ends, which lost 7 bases and 6 bases, there was a span of 16 bases. This CDR3 has 12 residues. The CDR3 bases are TGCAGCGCCGAGGATAGGGGTGTCGAGCAGTACTTC. Translation: CSAEDRGVEQYF.

This clone was recorded only once. The chain couples TRBV28 to TRBJ1-2, with 7 bases fitting TRBD1. Germline V gene lookup returns CDR1 MDHEN and CDR2 SYDVKM. V lost 5 bases to trimming and J lost 4 bases; unmatched junction nucleotides: 13. The CDR3 sequence is 16 residues long. Here the CDR3 reads CASSTRDSLFVYGYTF. The DNA of the CDR3 is TGTGCCAGCAGTACCCGGGACAGTCTGTTTGTCTATGGCTACACCTTC.

This rearrangement joins TRBV7-2 to TRBJ1-1; D unclear. V was clipped by 3 bases and J by 4 bases, with 9 bases between them. The length of the CDR3 is 13 residues. Germline V CDR1 and CDR2: SGHTA, FQGNSA. This CDR3 is CASSFKGFTEAFF. As DNA, the CDR3 is TGTGCCAGCAGCTTTAAAGGGTTCACTGAAGCTTTCTTT.

Comments on this clone: Other DNA sequences in this sample translate to the same CDR3. The genes are TRBV6-5 and TRBJ2-2; 10 bases match TRBD2. CDR1 and CDR2 (germline): MNHEY, SVGAGI. The V gene end was trimmed by 5 bases and the J gene end by 5 bases; junction bases not matched to a gene: 5. The CDR3 length is 15 residues. The CDR3 nucleotides read TGTGCCAGCAGTAGCGGGGGGGCTGGAACCGGGGAGCTGTTTTTT. Translation: CASSSGGAGTGELFF.

The V and J genes are TRBV27 and TRBJ2-3, with D uncertain. The CDR3 sequence is 13 residues long. V was trimmed by 5 bases and J by 2 bases, leaving 8 bases between them. CDR1 MNHEY and CDR2 SMNVEV come from the germline V gene (reference sequence). CDR3 in DNA: TGTGCCAGCAGTCCCCCAAACACAGATACGCAGTATTTT. Protein product: CASSPPNTDTQYF.

The chain links TRBV19 to TRBJ2-7; maybe TRBD1 (6 bases). Germline V gene data show CDR1 as LNHDA and CDR2 as SQIVND (reference sequence). V was clipped by 3 bases and J by 3 bases, with 27 bases between them. The length of the CDR3 is 19 residues. The CDR3 sequence: CASSIWAPPPGHFVYEQYF. CDR3 DNA sequence: TGTGCCAGTAGTATTTGGGCCCCTCCCCCGGGACACTTTGTCTACGAGCAGTACTTC.

This clone was seen once. The chain joins TRBV11-2 to TRBJ1-2; the D gene is possibly TRBD1 (6 bases). The germline V gene encodes CDR1 SGHAT and CDR2 FQNNGV. V lost 0 bases and J 4 bases, leaving 9 bases between the germline ends. This CDR3 has 14 residues. CDR3 region: CASSLDRGLYGYTF. For the CDR3, the DNA is TGTGCCAGCAGCTTAGACAGGGGCCTCTATGGCTACACCTTC.

The chain carries TRBV7-9 and TRBJ1-3; maybe TRBD1 (5 bases). Trimming stripped 2 bases from V and 0 bases from J, with 8 bases between. The CDR3 loop spans 15 amino acids. Germline CDR1 is SEHNR and CDR2 is FQNEAQ (reference sequence). The CDR3 is CASSLQGFSGNTIYF. The CDR3, as DNA: TGTGCCAGCAGCTTACAGGGCTTCTCTGGAAACACCATATATTTT.

V is TRBV4-3 and J is TRBJ2-1, with 10 nucleotides matching TRBD2. Germline V gene sequence: CDR1 LGHNA, CDR2 YSLEER. This CDR3 has 16 amino acids. V was pared by 1 base and J by 7 bases, with 7 bases of the junction left unmatched. The CDR3 DNA is TGCGCCAGCAGCCAAGCTGAGCGGGGGGGCCTTAATGAGCAGTTCTTC. It is translated as CASSQAERGGLNEQFF.

The rearrangement links TRBV27 to TRBJ1-4; the D is unclear. This CDR3 has 14 residues. Germline assignment: CDR1 MNHEY and CDR2 SMNVEV (reference sequence). V shed 4 bases and J shed 8 bases, with 14 bases lying between them. The CDR3 DNA sequence: TGTGCCAGCAGTTCCCCAGCGGCGGGGGAAAAACTGTTTTTT. This sequence encodes CASSSPAAGEKLFF.